The 24 T cell receptor beta chains below were found in one sample sequenced in a study of T cell responses to AZD1222 COVID-19 vaccine. TCRdb's copy holds only in-frame clones and misses some; the assay was immunoSEQ multiplex PCR. This sample has about 84,000 clones, with 80% to 90% found just once. This specimen was peripheral blood, taken 28 days after the second AZD1222 dose. Receptor source: an adult who received the AZD1222 COVID-19 vaccine.

The J gene is TRBJ1-2, the V gene TRBV7-2, with TRBD1 matching 8 bases. The germline gives CDR1 SGHTA, CDR2 FQGNSA. The CDR3 has 15 amino acids. The J segment lost 8 bases and the V segment lost 5 bases, leaving 13 bases of the junction unmatched. CDR3 loop: CASSTSGRTGNGYTF. In DNA form, the CDR3 reads TGTGCCAGCAGCACATCAGGGCGGACAGGGAACGGCTACACCTTC.

This clone occurred once. The DNA for the CDR3 is TGTGCCAGCAGTGAAGCGGCAGACCCCAGGGTCGGCTACACCTTC. It specifies CASSEAADPRVGYTF. The J gene is TRBJ1-2, the V gene TRBV2; perhaps TRBD1 as D (5 bases). V shed 0 bases and J shed 8 bases, with 16 bases lying between them. Germline V gene data show CDR1 as SNHLY and CDR2 as FYNNEI. The length of the CDR3 is 15 residues.

The chain joins TRBV19 to TRBJ1-2; 7 positions match TRBD1. V lost 6 bases to trimming and J lost 4 bases; unmatched junction nucleotides: 14. In germline, CDR1 is LNHDA, CDR2 SQIVND (reference sequence). The CDR3 has 16 residues. Here the CDR3 reads CASSTSDRVGAYGYTF. DNA for the CDR3: TGTGCCAGTAGCACCTCTGACAGGGTCGGAGCCTATGGCTACACCTTC.

V is TRBV27 and J is TRBJ1-1, with TRBD1 matching 7 bases. Germline V gene sequence: CDR1 MNHEY, CDR2 SMNVEV (reference sequence). V shed 6 bases, J shed 4 bases, and the junction held 2 bases outside the gene matches. The CDR3 loop spans 12 amino acids. In nucleotides, the CDR3 is TGTGCCAGCAGAAGGGGGCCCACTGAAGCTTTCTTT. This sequence encodes CASRRGPTEAFF.

The chain couples TRBV6-1 to TRBJ2-5; TRBD1 agrees at 9 bases. After removal of 1 base from V and 10 bases from J, the junction contained 4 bases not matched to a gene. CDR1 is MNHNS and CDR2 is SASEGT in the germline V gene. This CDR3 is built from 13 residues. The CDR3 reads CASSEDRGRVQYF. The CDR3 DNA sequence: TGTGCCAGCAGTGAAGACAGGGGGCGCGTCCAGTACTTC.

The chain employs TRBV18 and TRBJ1-1, with 10 positions matching TRBD1. The V and J ends lost 6 bases and 6 bases, in that order; junction bases with no gene match: 10. This CDR3 has 15 residues. Per germline, CDR1 KGHSH and CDR2 LQKENI. The CDR3 nucleotides read TGTGCCAGCTCCTCGCGGGACAGGGGATGGCCTGAAGCTTTCTTT. It specifies CASSSRDRGWPEAFF.

This clone was counted only a few times. The V call is TRBV7-2, the J call TRBJ2-1, with TRBD2 as a possible D gene (6 bases). Germline V gene sequence: CDR1 SGHTA, CDR2 FQGNSA. Trimming removed 5 bases from V and 10 bases from J, with 18 bases in between. This CDR3 spans 14 amino acids. The CDR3 region is CASSVFGSQGEQFF. DNA of the CDR3: TGTGCCAGCAGCGTCTTCGGGAGCCAGGGCGAGCAGTTCTTC.

The chain joins TRBV6-5 to TRBJ1-1; tentative D call: TRBD1 (6 bases). V lost 0 bases, J lost 2 bases, and 13 bases lay in between. This CDR3 has 16 amino acids. Germline CDR1 and CDR2: MNHEY and SVGAGI. CDR3 bases: TGTGCCAGCAGTTACTCGATACAGGGAAAAAACACTGAAGCTTTCTTT. Translation: CASSYSIQGKNTEAFF.

This chain connects TRBV10-1 to TRBJ2-3, with 12 positions matching TRBD2. Germline trimming cut 0 bases from V and 4 bases from J; bases unmatched to any gene: 11. Germline V lookup: CDR1 WNHNN, CDR2 SYGVQD (reference sequence). There are 19 residues in the CDR3. The CDR3 nucleotides read TGCGCCAGCAGTGAGTCGATTCCCGTAACTAGCGGGAGGCCAGATACGCAGTATTTT. It codes for CASSESIPVTSGRPDTQYF.

V is TRBV6-6 and J is TRBJ2-6; no firm D call. With 6 bases removed from V and 0 bases from J, the gap between germline ends came to 3 bases. The CDR3 extends over 13 amino acids. Germline V lookup: CDR1 MNHNY, CDR2 SVGAGI (reference sequence). The CDR3 region has the DNA TGTGCCAGCAGGACCTCTGGGGCCAACGTCCTGACTTTC. It yields the protein CASRTSGANVLTF.

The chain carries TRBV7-9 and TRBJ1-2; weak D call: TRBD1 (5 bases). V dropped 8 bases and J dropped 4 bases, with 23 bases sitting between them. CDR1 and CDR2 (germline): SEHNR, FQNEAQ (reference sequence). There are 16 residues in the CDR3. CDR3 nucleotide sequence: TGTGCCAGCGTTTCACCCCGGGACGGCGAACTCTATGGCTACACCTTC. Translation: CASVSPRDGELYGYTF. The full variable domain, rest sourced from reference TRBV7-9 and TRBJ1-2, is DTGVSQNPRHKITKRGQNVTFRCDPISEHNRLYWYRQTLGQGPEFLTYFQNEAQLEKSRLLSDRFSAERPKGSFSTLEIQRTEQGDSAMYLCASVSPRDGELYGYTFGSGTRLTVV.

The genes are TRBV3-1 (or the pseudogene TRBV3-2) and TRBJ2-7, with 10 positions matching TRBD1. In germline, CDR1 is LGHDT, CDR2 YNNKEL (reference sequence). V dropped 3 bases and J dropped 6; count of bases not matched to a gene: 5. The CDR3 has 14 residues. CDR3 sequence: CASSHPGQGPEQYF. The CDR3 coding sequence is TGTGCCAGCAGCCACCCGGGACAGGGGCCCGAGCAGTACTTC.

For the CDR3, the DNA is TGTGCCAGCAGTTTAGGGGCAACTAATGAAAAACTGTTTTTT. Translated: CASSLGATNEKLFF. The chain is built from TRBV27 and TRBJ1-4, with D hard to call. CDR1 MNHEY and CDR2 SMNVEV come from the germline V gene (reference sequence). Between the trimmed V and J ends, which lost 2 bases and 0 bases, there was a span of 4 bases. The CDR3 has 14 residues. Full variable domain (remainder filled in from reference TRBV27 and TRBJ1-4): EAQVTQNPRYLITVTGKKLTVTCSQNMNHEYMSWYRQDPGLGLRQIYYSMNVEVTDKGDVPEGYKVSRKEKRNFPLILESPSPNQTSLYFCASSLGATNEKLFFGSGTQLSVL.

The V gene is TRBV9, the J gene TRBJ2-3; 7 bases align to TRBD2. V lost 3 bases to trimming and J lost 4 bases; unmatched junction nucleotides: 5. The CDR3 totals 14 residues. Germline lookup yields CDR1 SGDLS and CDR2 YYNGEE. The CDR3 spells CASSARLAADTQYF. DNA for the CDR3: TGTGCCAGCAGCGCCCGACTAGCAGCAGATACGCAGTATTTT. The whole variable domain, remainder taken from reference TRBV9 and TRBJ2-3, is DSGVTQTPKHLITATGQRVTLRCSPRSGDLSVYWYQQSLDQGLQFLIQYYNGEERAKGNILERFSAQQFPDLHSELNLSSLELGDSALYFCASSARLAADTQYFGPGTRLTVL.

The genes are TRBV28 and TRBJ1-1; D is uncertain. The V end was cut by 1 base, the J end by 8 bases, with 14 bases between. Germline values: CDR1 MDHEN, CDR2 SYDVKM. CDR3 length equals 14 residues. The CDR3 here is CASSLSPGKSEAFF. CDR3 DNA: TGTGCCAGCAGTTTATCGCCAGGTAAATCCGAAGCTTTCTTT.

Note on this clone: In the same sample, other DNA sequences code for this CDR3. The CDR3 DNA reads as TGTGCCAGCAGCTTAGTGGGTACTGGGGAGCTGTTTTTT. Protein sequence: CASSLVGTGELFF. V and J are TRBV5-4 and TRBJ2-2; D not resolved. Germline loops: CDR1 SGHNT, CDR2 YYREEE (reference sequence). V lost 2 bases to trimming and J lost 8 bases, with 10 bases between them. The CDR3 runs 13 residues.

This clone was detected once. The rearrangement uses TRBV2 and TRBJ2-2; the D is unclear. Germline assignment: CDR1 SNHLY and CDR2 FYNNEI. With 7 bases removed from V and 0 bases from J, the gap between germline ends came to 12 bases. CDR3 length equals 15 residues. CDR3: CASNPASTNTGELFF. The CDR3 DNA is TGTGCCAGCAACCCAGCTAGTACGAACACCGGGGAGCTGTTTTTT.

CDR3: CASSQVFEDTEAFF. CDR3 DNA sequence: TGTGCCAGCAGCCAAGTGTTTGAGGACACTGAAGCTTTCTTT. This chain joins TRBV4-2 and TRBJ1-1; D ambiguous. The CDR3 extends over 14 amino acids. Deletions cut 1 base from V and 3 bases from J, with 9 bases between. Looked up from germline, CDR1 is LGHNA and CDR2 is YNFKEQ.

CDR3 amino acids: CASSFMSVGSEAFF. The CDR3 DNA follows: TGTGCCAGCAGTTTTATGTCCGTCGGATCTGAAGCTTTCTTT. This chain uses TRBV28 with TRBJ1-1; the D is unclear. V was clipped by 3 bases and J by 6 bases, with 14 bases between them. The CDR3 sequence is 14 residues long. Germline-derived CDR1 and CDR2 are MDHEN and SYDVKM.

This chain joins TRBV18 and TRBJ2-5, with D possibly matching TRBD2 (6 bases). Per germline, CDR1 KGHSH and CDR2 LQKENI. The CDR3 loop spans 14 amino acids. The V end was cut by 6 bases, the J end by 3 bases, with 14 bases between. The CDR3 spells CASSRGASEETQYF. CDR3 sequence (DNA): TGTGCCAGCTCCCGCGGGGCCTCGGAAGAGACCCAGTACTTC.

CDR3 residues: CASSPGGSWADTQYF. In DNA, the CDR3 is TGTGCCAGCAGCCCCGGGGGATCCTGGGCAGATACGCAGTATTTT. V usage is TRBV7-3 and J usage is TRBJ2-3; D might be TRBD2 (6 bases). Germline CDR1 SGHTA, CDR2 FQGTGA. The CDR3 covers 15 residues. The ends were cut back, 5 bases at V and 4 bases at J, with 16 bases in the middle.

This sequence joins TRBV3-1 (or the pseudogene TRBV3-2) and TRBJ2-2, with a possible D match to TRBD2 (6 bases). The germline gives CDR1 LGHDT, CDR2 YNNKEL (reference sequence). The CDR3 contains 15 residues. Trimming stripped 1 base from V and 4 bases from J, with 10 bases between. This CDR3 is CASSQGRGSTGELFF. Written as DNA, the CDR3 is TGTGCCAGCAGCCAAGGGAGGGGCAGCACCGGGGAGCTGTTTTTT.

The gene calls are TRBV12-5 and TRBJ2-2; D perhaps matches TRBD2 (6 bases). This CDR3 contains 14 residues. V dropped 6 bases and J dropped 7 bases, with 15 bases sitting between them. Germline CDR1 is LGHNT and CDR2 is FRNRAP. This CDR3 is CASGPGGPGGELFF. The CDR3 coding sequence is TGTGCTAGTGGCCCCGGAGGGCCTGGCGGGGAGCTGTTTTTT.

This rearrangement joins TRBV4-1 to TRBJ2-4; 10 nucleotides agree with TRBD1. Germline CDR1 and CDR2: MGHRA and YSYEKL. The J segment lost 1 base and the V segment lost 5 bases, leaving 2 bases of the junction unmatched. This CDR3 region has 15 residues. CDR3 loop: CASSEGQGAKNIQYF. DNA for the CDR3: TGCGCCAGCAGCGAGGGACAGGGGGCCAAAAACATTCAGTACTTC.